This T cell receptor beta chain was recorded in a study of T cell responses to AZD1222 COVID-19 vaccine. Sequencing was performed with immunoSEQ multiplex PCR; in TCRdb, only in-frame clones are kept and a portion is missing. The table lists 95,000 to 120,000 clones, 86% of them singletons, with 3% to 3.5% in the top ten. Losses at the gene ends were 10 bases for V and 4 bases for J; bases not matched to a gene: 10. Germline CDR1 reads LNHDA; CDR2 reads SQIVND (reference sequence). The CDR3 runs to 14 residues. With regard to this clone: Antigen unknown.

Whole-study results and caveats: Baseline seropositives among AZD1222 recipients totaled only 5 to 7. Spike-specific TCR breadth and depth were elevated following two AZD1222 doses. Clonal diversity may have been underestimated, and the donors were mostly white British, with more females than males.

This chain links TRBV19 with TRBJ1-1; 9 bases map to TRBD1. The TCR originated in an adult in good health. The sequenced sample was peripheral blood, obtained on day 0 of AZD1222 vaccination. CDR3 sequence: CATRDRVTGTEAFF. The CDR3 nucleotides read TGTGCCACCCGGGACAGGGTGACAGGCACTGAAGCTTTCTTT.